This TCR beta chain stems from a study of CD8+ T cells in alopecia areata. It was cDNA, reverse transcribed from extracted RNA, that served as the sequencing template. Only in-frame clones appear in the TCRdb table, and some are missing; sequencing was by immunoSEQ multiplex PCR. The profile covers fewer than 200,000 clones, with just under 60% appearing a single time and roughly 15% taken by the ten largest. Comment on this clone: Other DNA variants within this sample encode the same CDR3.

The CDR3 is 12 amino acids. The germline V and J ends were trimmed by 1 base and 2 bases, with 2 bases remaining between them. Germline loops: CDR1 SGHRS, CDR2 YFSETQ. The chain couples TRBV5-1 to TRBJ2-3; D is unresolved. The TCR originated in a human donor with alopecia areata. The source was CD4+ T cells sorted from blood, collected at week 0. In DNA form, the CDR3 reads TGCGCCAGCAGCTTGAACACAGATACGCAGTATTTT. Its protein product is CASSLNTDTQYF. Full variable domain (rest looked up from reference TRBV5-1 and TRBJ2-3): KAGVTQTPRYLIKTRGQQVTLSCSPISGHRSVSWYQQTPGQGLQFLFEYFSETQRNKGNFPGRFSGRQFSNSRSEMNVSTLELGDSALYLCASSLNTDTQYFGPGTRLTVL.